This TCR beta chain was observed in a study of CD8 T cells in ankylosing spondylitis. Study outcomes and limitations: Disease-associated clones were reportedly significantly overrepresented in matched ankylosing spondylitis synovial fluid. For ankylosing spondylitis blood, a TCR beta motif of about eight highly homologous variants appeared characteristic.

The V and J ends lost 4 bases and 7 bases respectively, with 12 bases between them. In germline, CDR1 is SGDLS, CDR2 YYNGEE. The CDR3 loop spans 14 amino acids. TCRdb re-called the 5' RACE reads through MiXCR, storing one row per CDR3 protein. The data show about 450,000 distinct CDR3 sequences, 26% seen once. Comment on this clonotype: Its antigen is unknown.

The V and J genes are TRBV9 and TRBJ1-6, with unresolved D. The sequence derives from a male donor with ankylosing spondylitis. Sample: blood, either unsorted or a sorted T cell fraction (not recorded which). The CDR3 is CASSSGPVNSPLHF. The CDR3 DNA sequence: TGTGCCAGCAGCTCTGGGCCAGTAAATTCACCCCTCCACTTT. The full variable domain, rest sourced from reference TRBV9 and TRBJ1-6, is DSGVTQTPKHLITATGQRVTLRCSPRSGDLSVYWYQQSLDQGLQFLIQYYNGEERAKGNILERFSAQQFPDLHSELNLSSLELGDSALYFCASSSGPVNSPLHFGNGTRLTVT.